This is a list of T cell receptor beta chains from one sample in a study of metastatic and nonmetastatic thyroid tumors. TCRdb re-called the PCR reads through MiXCR. The sample has 35,000 to 40,000 clones, more than 20% seen once. The sample comprised blood. The origin of the receptors is a female donor with papillary thyroid cancer or a benign thyroid nodule (not recorded which). Some clones in this sample may be carry-over from other donors' samples. CDR3s include the opening cysteine and the closing phenylalanine or tryptophan. Fields, in order: J gene, V gene, clone size, D gene, CDR3 DNA, CDR3 protein. A D gene is named only where the DNA matches it firmly. Clone sizes are given selectively: once, few, many, or a class where the clone is expanded.

j_call: TRBJ1-1
v_call: TRBV28
clone_size: .
d_call: TRBD1
cdr3_nt: TGTGCCAGCCCAGGCCCCGAACAGGGGTTGAGTTGGACTGAAGCTTTCTTT
cdr3_aa: CASPGPEQGLSWTEAFF

j_call: TRBJ2-7
v_call: TRBV25-1
clone_size: many
d_call: .
cdr3_nt: TGTGCCAGCAGTGGGACTCCGGGACATCCGAGCTCCTACGAGCAGTACTTC
cdr3_aa: CASSGTPGHPSSYEQYF

j_call: TRBJ2-2
v_call: TRBV5-1
clone_size: few
d_call: TRBD1
cdr3_nt: TGCGCCAGCAGCTCTGACAGGGGGCTAAACACCGGGGAGCTGTTTTTT
cdr3_aa: CASSSDRGLNTGELFF

j_call: TRBJ2-7
v_call: TRBV11-1
clone_size: .
d_call: TRBD2
cdr3_nt: TGTGCCAGCAGCCTCCGGGGGGTCGGATCCTACGAGCAGTACTTC
cdr3_aa: CASSLRGVGSYEQYF

j_call: TRBJ2-1
v_call: TRBV6-4
clone_size: few
d_call: .
cdr3_nt: TGTGCCAGCAGTGACTCGCCAGGCATGGGAGTCAATGAGCAGTTCTTC
cdr3_aa: CASSDSPGMGVNEQFF

j_call: TRBJ2-3
v_call: TRBV6-1
clone_size: .
d_call: TRBD1
cdr3_nt: TGTGCCAGCAGCCCCGGGACAGGGAGGGTGACAGATACGCAGTATTTT
cdr3_aa: CASSPGTGRVTDTQYF

j_call: TRBJ2-7
v_call: TRBV7-9
clone_size: many
d_call: .
cdr3_nt: TGTGCCAGCAGCTTGATAGGGGGAGAGCAGTACTTC
cdr3_aa: CASSLIGGEQYF

j_call: TRBJ2-3
v_call: TRBV2
clone_size: many
d_call: .
cdr3_nt: TGTGCCAGCAGTAGCACAGATACGCAGTATTTT
cdr3_aa: CASSSTDTQYF

j_call: TRBJ2-1
v_call: TRBV6-1
clone_size: few
d_call: .
cdr3_nt: TGTGCCAGCAGTGAAGCAGGAGACCCTTACAATGAGCAGTTCTTC
cdr3_aa: CASSEAGDPYNEQFF

j_call: TRBJ1-5
v_call: TRBV6-1
clone_size: .
d_call: TRBD1
cdr3_nt: TGTGCCAGCAGTCGTAACAGGGGGGTCAATCAGCCCCAGCATTTT
cdr3_aa: CASSRNRGVNQPQHF

j_call: TRBJ2-2
v_call: TRBV24-1
clone_size: many
d_call: .
cdr3_nt: TGTGCCACCAGGTCCGGGGGGCTTGTCACCGGGGAGCTGTTTTTT
cdr3_aa: CATRSGGLVTGELFF

j_call: TRBJ2-2
v_call: TRBV6-1
clone_size: few
d_call: TRBD1
cdr3_nt: TGTGCCAGCGGACAGGCGGTTCGGGCCACCGGGGAGCTGTTTTTT
cdr3_aa: CASGQAVRATGELFF

j_call: TRBJ1-2
v_call: TRBV6-1
clone_size: few
d_call: TRBD1
cdr3_nt: TGTGCCAGCAGCGGGACAGGGGCTTCGCGCATGGGCTATGGCTACACCTTC
cdr3_aa: CASSGTGASRMGYGYTF

j_call: TRBJ2-1
v_call: TRBV11-2
clone_size: .
d_call: .
cdr3_nt: TGTGCCAGCAGCTTGGGGGGAGAGAGCTCCTACAATGAGCAGTTCTTC
cdr3_aa: CASSLGGESSYNEQFF

j_call: TRBJ2-3
v_call: TRBV5-1
clone_size: many
d_call: TRBD1
cdr3_nt: TGCGCCAGCAGCGGGGGACAGGACACAGATACGCAGTATTTT
cdr3_aa: CASSGGQDTDTQYF

j_call: TRBJ2-2
v_call: TRBV27
clone_size: few
d_call: TRBD2
cdr3_nt: TGTGCCAGCAGTTCGGGTACTAGCGGGAGGACCTACACCGGGCAGCTGTTTTTT
cdr3_aa: CASSSGTSGRTYTGQLFF

j_call: TRBJ2-1
v_call: TRBV2
clone_size: .
d_call: .
cdr3_nt: TGTGCCAGTAAAAGGTCCTCTAGTTTGAATGAGCAGTTCTTC
cdr3_aa: CASKRSSSLNEQFF

j_call: TRBJ2-6
v_call: TRBV2
clone_size: many
d_call: .
cdr3_nt: TGTGCCAGCAGTCTTAGTACCGGGGCCAACGTCCTGACTTTC
cdr3_aa: CASSLSTGANVLTF

j_call: TRBJ2-5
v_call: TRBV11-3
clone_size: many
d_call: .
cdr3_nt: TGTGCCAGCAGCTTGGCGGGTGGTGTCGAGACCCAGTACTTC
cdr3_aa: CASSLAGGVETQYF

j_call: TRBJ1-2
v_call: TRBV4-1
clone_size: many
d_call: .
cdr3_nt: TGCGCCAGCAGCCAAGGCGGGACGGGCCGGAACACCTTC
cdr3_aa: CASSQGGTGRNTF

j_call: TRBJ2-5
v_call: TRBV3-1
clone_size: .
d_call: TRBD2
cdr3_nt: TGTGCCAGCAGCCCCCTGGCTAGCGGGATCCAAGAGATCCAGTACTTC
cdr3_aa: CASSPLASGIQEIQYF

j_call: TRBJ1-6
v_call: TRBV30
clone_size: many
d_call: TRBD1
cdr3_nt: TGTGCCCGTGGGACAGGGGATCAATCACCCCTCCACTTT
cdr3_aa: CARGTGDQSPLHF

j_call: TRBJ2-5
v_call: TRBV4-1
clone_size: many
d_call: .
cdr3_nt: TGCGCCAGCAGCCAAGCCGTCTCCAGAGAGACCCAGTACTTC
cdr3_aa: CASSQAVSRETQYF

j_call: TRBJ1-1
v_call: TRBV27
clone_size: many
d_call: .
cdr3_nt: TGTGCCAGCAGTTTCAGGGTAGGGACTGAAGCTTTCTTT
cdr3_aa: CASSFRVGTEAFF

j_call: TRBJ2-7
v_call: TRBV28
clone_size: .
d_call: .
cdr3_nt: TGTGCCAGCAGCTCGACGGGGGTCAACGAGCAGTACTTC
cdr3_aa: CASSSTGVNEQYF

j_call: TRBJ1-2
v_call: TRBV2
clone_size: many
d_call: .
cdr3_nt: TGTGCCAGGTCGGGGGACATGAACATAGGCTACACTTTC
cdr3_aa: CARSGDMNIGYTF

j_call: TRBJ2-7
v_call: TRBV7-2
clone_size: many
d_call: TRBD1
cdr3_nt: TGTGCCAGCAGCCCACCGGGACAGGGAACCTACGAGCAGTACTTC
cdr3_aa: CASSPPGQGTYEQYF

j_call: TRBJ2-6
v_call: TRBV15
clone_size: many
d_call: .
cdr3_nt: TGTGCCACCAGCAGAGATTCCGGGGCTGGGGCCAACGTCCTGACTTTC
cdr3_aa: CATSRDSGAGANVLTF

j_call: TRBJ2-7
v_call: TRBV2
clone_size: medium-sized
d_call: .
cdr3_nt: TGTGCCAGCAGTGAGGGGACCTACGAGCAGTACTTC
cdr3_aa: CASSEGTYEQYF

j_call: TRBJ2-7
v_call: TRBV27
clone_size: medium-sized
d_call: .
cdr3_nt: TGTGCCAGCAGTTTTAGAGGTTCTGATCTATACGAGCAGTACTTC
cdr3_aa: CASSFRGSDLYEQYF

j_call: TRBJ2-5
v_call: TRBV28
clone_size: many
d_call: TRBD2
cdr3_nt: TGTGCCAGCAGTTTCGCAGGGCATCGACTAGCGGGAGTAAGTGAGACCCAGTACTTC
cdr3_aa: CASSFAGHRLAGVSETQYF

j_call: TRBJ2-2
v_call: TRBV7-9
clone_size: many
d_call: .
cdr3_nt: TGTGCCAGCAGGGGACAGAACACCGGGGAGCTGTTTTTT
cdr3_aa: CASRGQNTGELFF

j_call: TRBJ2-3
v_call: TRBV20-1
clone_size: .
d_call: TRBD2
cdr3_nt: TGCATTGCTAGAGGGGGCGGGAGGGCCGCAGATACACAGTATTTT
cdr3_aa: CIARGGGRAADTQYF

j_call: TRBJ2-2
v_call: TRBV4-1
clone_size: many
d_call: TRBD2
cdr3_nt: TGCGCCAGCAGCCAAGTACCAAGCGGGGGACAAACCGGGGAGCTGTTTTTT
cdr3_aa: CASSQVPSGGQTGELFF

j_call: TRBJ1-1
v_call: TRBV6-1
clone_size: many
d_call: .
cdr3_nt: TGTGCCAGCAGTCGAGGCGGGGGCGGGGGGAACACTGAAGCTTTCTTT
cdr3_aa: CASSRGGGGGNTEAFF

j_call: TRBJ2-7
v_call: TRBV12-3/TRBV12-4
clone_size: few
d_call: .
cdr3_nt: TGTGCCAGCAGCCTAGGGCCGCCCTACGAGCAGTACTTC
cdr3_aa: CASSLGPPYEQYF

j_call: TRBJ2-1
v_call: TRBV4-1
clone_size: many
d_call: .
cdr3_nt: TGCGCCAGCAGCCAAGGGGGGGGCGATATCAATGAGCAGTTCTTC
cdr3_aa: CASSQGGGDINEQFF

j_call: TRBJ2-3
v_call: TRBV5-4
clone_size: many
d_call: TRBD2
cdr3_nt: TGTGCCAGCAGCTTGTCACTAGCGGGAGTTTTAGTTGGGACAGATACGCAGTATTTT
cdr3_aa: CASSLSLAGVLVGTDTQYF

j_call: TRBJ1-4
v_call: TRBV20-1
clone_size: many
d_call: .
cdr3_nt: TGCAGTGCTGCCGGGACACCGACTGAAAAACTGTTTTTT
cdr3_aa: CSAAGTPTEKLFF

j_call: TRBJ2-7
v_call: TRBV2
clone_size: .
d_call: TRBD2
cdr3_nt: TGTGCCAGCAGTGGGACTAGCGGTAGGGGATTCTACGATCAGTACTTC
cdr3_aa: CASSGTSGRGFYDQYF

j_call: TRBJ2-3
v_call: TRBV4-1
clone_size: .
d_call: TRBD1
cdr3_nt: TGCGCCAGCAGCCGCCAAGGAAAGGACAGGGGAGATACGCAGTATTTT
cdr3_aa: CASSRQGKDRGDTQYF

j_call: TRBJ2-2
v_call: TRBV9
clone_size: many
d_call: TRBD1
cdr3_nt: TGTGCCAGCAGCGTAGAACAGGGGTTCGGGGAGCTGTTTTTT
cdr3_aa: CASSVEQGFGELFF

j_call: TRBJ2-2
v_call: TRBV6-4
clone_size: .
d_call: TRBD2
cdr3_nt: TGTGCCAGCAGTCGCGGCCCGTGTACTAGCGGGAGACTCCCGAACACCGTGGAGCTGTTTTTT
cdr3_aa: CASSRGPCTSGRLPNTVELFF

j_call: TRBJ1-1
v_call: TRBV7-2
clone_size: many
d_call: .
cdr3_nt: TGTGCCAGCAGCTTCAACATCATAAACACTGAAGCTTTCTTT
cdr3_aa: CASSFNIINTEAFF

j_call: TRBJ2-2
v_call: TRBV19
clone_size: .
d_call: .
cdr3_nt: TGTGCCAGTATGGACGGGCGGCGCGGGGAGCTGTTTTTT
cdr3_aa: CASMDGRRGELFF

j_call: TRBJ2-7
v_call: TRBV6-1
clone_size: many
d_call: .
cdr3_nt: TGTGCCAGCAGTGATTCCCTCGACAGCTCCTACGAGCAGTACTTC
cdr3_aa: CASSDSLDSSYEQYF

j_call: TRBJ1-5
v_call: TRBV12-5
clone_size: many
d_call: .
cdr3_nt: TGTGCTAGTGGGTCGGGGGCCCGTCAGCCCCAGCATTTT
cdr3_aa: CASGSGARQPQHF

j_call: TRBJ1-6
v_call: TRBV28
clone_size: few
d_call: TRBD1
cdr3_nt: TGTGCCAGCACAGGGGGAGATAATTCACCCCTCCACTTT
cdr3_aa: CASTGGDNSPLHF

j_call: TRBJ2-4
v_call: TRBV11-2
clone_size: few
d_call: TRBD2
cdr3_nt: TGTGCCAGCAGCCGGGAGGCCATAGCCAAAAACATTCAATACTTC
cdr3_aa: CASSREAIAKNIQYF

j_call: TRBJ2-7
v_call: TRBV4-1
clone_size: many
d_call: .
cdr3_nt: TGCGCCAGCAGCCAAGAGGGGTACGAGCAGTACTTC
cdr3_aa: CASSQEGYEQYF

j_call: TRBJ2-7
v_call: TRBV6-1
clone_size: .
d_call: .
cdr3_nt: TGTGCCAGCAGCAGGACGGTTTACTACGAGCAGTACTTC
cdr3_aa: CASSRTVYYEQYF

j_call: TRBJ2-1
v_call: TRBV2
clone_size: .
d_call: TRBD1
cdr3_nt: TGTGCCAGCAGGGGACAGGGGACTTACAATGAGCAGTTCTTC
cdr3_aa: CASRGQGTYNEQFF